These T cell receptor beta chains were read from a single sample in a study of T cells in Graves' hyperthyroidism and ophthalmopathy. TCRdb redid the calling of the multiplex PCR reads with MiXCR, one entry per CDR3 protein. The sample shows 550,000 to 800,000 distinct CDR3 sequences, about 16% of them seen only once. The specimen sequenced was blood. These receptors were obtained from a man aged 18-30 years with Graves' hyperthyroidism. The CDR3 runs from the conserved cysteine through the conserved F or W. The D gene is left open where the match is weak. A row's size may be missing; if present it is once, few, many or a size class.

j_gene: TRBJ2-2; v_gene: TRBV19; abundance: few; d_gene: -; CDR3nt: TGTGCCAGTACCGCGGAGGACTTCACCGGGGAGCTGTTTTTT; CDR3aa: CASTAEDFTGELFF
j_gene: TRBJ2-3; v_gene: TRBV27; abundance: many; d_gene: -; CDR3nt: TGTGCCAGCAGTCCTACTAGCTTGGGAGATACGCAGTATTTT; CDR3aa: CASSPTSLGDTQYF
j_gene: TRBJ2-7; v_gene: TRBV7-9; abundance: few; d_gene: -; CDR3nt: TGTGCCAGTGGGTCGTCAGGGACGTACGAGCAGTACTTC; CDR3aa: CASGSSGTYEQYF
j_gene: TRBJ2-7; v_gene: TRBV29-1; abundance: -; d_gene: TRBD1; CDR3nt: TGCAGCGCCTCGACAGGGATCTCCTACGAGCAGTACTTC; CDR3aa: CSASTGISYEQYF
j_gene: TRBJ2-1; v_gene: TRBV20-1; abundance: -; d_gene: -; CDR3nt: TGCAGTGCTAGAGATCAGGGGGGGAGGGCCAGATACAATGAGCAGTTCTTC; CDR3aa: CSARDQGGRARYNEQFF
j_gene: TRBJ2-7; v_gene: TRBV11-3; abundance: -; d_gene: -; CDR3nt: TGTGCCAGCAGCTTAGATCCCGGGGGCGAGCAGTACTTC; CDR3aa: CASSLDPGGEQYF
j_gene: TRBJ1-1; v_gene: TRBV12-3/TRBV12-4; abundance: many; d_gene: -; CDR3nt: TGTGCCAGCTTACGGACAGTGAACACTGAAGCTTTCTTT; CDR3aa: CASLRTVNTEAFF
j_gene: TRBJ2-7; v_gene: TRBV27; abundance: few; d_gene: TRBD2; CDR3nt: TGTGCCAGCAGAGATCCAGCGGGAAGCTCCTACGAGCAGTACTTC; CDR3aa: CASRDPAGSSYEQYF
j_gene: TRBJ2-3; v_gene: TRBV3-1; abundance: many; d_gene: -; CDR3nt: TGTGCCAGCAGCCCCTGGGACGGCACTAGCACAGATACGCAGTATTTT; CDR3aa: CASSPWDGTSTDTQYF
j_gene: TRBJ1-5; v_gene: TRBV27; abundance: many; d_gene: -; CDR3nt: TGTGCCAGCGGGTCCCCGCTACGGGATCAGCCCCAGCATTTT; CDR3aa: CASGSPLRDQPQHF
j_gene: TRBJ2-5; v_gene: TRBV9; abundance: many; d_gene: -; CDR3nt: TGTGCCAGCAGCGTAGCGGTGGGGATCCAAGAGACCCAGTACTTC; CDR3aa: CASSVAVGIQETQYF
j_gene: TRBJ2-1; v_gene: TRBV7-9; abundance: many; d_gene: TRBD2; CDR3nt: TGTGCCAGCAGTTTCTTCCTAGCGGGTAACCGCAATGAGCAGTTCTTC; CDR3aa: CASSFFLAGNRNEQFF
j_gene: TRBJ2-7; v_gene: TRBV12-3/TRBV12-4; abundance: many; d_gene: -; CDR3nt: TGTGCCAGCAGTCGACAGGACTTTGGCGAGCAGTACTTC; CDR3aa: CASSRQDFGEQYF
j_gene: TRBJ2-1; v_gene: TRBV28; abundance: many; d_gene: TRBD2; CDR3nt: TGTGCCAGCAGTTACACTGGACTAGCGGGAGGACCCCTCCCTCTCTACAATGAGCAGTTCTTC; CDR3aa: CASSYTGLAGGPLPLYNEQFF
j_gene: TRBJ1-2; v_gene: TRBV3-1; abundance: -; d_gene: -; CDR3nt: TGTGCCAGCAGCCGGACAGATAACTATGGCTACACCTTC; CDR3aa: CASSRTDNYGYTF
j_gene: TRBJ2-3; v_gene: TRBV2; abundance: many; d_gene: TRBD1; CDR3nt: TGTGCCAGCAGTAACAGGGGAAAAAGCACAGATACGCAGTATTTT; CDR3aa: CASSNRGKSTDTQYF
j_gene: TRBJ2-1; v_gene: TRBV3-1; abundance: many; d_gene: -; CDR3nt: TGTGCCAGCAGCCTCAGAAACAATGAGCAGTTCTTC; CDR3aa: CASSLRNNEQFF
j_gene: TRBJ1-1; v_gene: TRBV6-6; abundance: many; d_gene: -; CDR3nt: TGTGCCAGCAGTTACGAGGGCAGGTACACTGAAGCTTTCTTT; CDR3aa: CASSYEGRYTEAFF
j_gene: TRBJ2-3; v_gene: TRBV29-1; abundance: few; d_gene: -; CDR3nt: TGCAGCGTTGTATCTAGCGCAGGAGATACGCAGTATTTT; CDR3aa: CSVVSSAGDTQYF
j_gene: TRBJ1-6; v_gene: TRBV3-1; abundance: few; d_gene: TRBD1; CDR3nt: TGTGCCAGCAGCCAAGGGCGAGACAGGGGGTTTAATTCACCCCTCCACTTT; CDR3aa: CASSQGRDRGFNSPLHF
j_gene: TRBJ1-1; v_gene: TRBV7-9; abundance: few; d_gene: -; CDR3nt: TGTGCCAGCAGCTTAGCTGGGCGGGGGCCCTACACTGAAGCTTTCTTT; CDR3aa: CASSLAGRGPYTEAFF
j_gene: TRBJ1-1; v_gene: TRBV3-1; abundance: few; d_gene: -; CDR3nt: TGTGCCAGCAGCCTCGCTGAAGGAACTGAAGCTTTCTTT; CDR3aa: CASSLAEGTEAFF
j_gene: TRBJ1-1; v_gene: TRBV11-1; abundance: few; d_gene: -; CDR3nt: TGTGCCAGCAGCTTAGAGACAATGAACACTGAAGCTTTCTTT; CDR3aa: CASSLETMNTEAFF
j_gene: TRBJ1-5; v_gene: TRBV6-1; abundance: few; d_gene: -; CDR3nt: TGTGCCAGCAGTGAGCAAACAGGGAGCAATCAGCCCCAGCATTTT; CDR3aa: CASSEQTGSNQPQHF
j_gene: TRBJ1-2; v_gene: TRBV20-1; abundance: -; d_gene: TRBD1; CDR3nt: TGCAGTACTAGTGACAGGGGGCGTGGCTACACCTTC; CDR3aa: CSTSDRGRGYTF
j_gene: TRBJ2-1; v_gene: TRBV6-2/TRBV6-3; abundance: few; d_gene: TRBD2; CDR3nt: TGTGCCAGCAGTCCCAGGGGACTAGCGGGGGTTTCCTACAATGAGCAGTTCTTC; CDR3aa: CASSPRGLAGVSYNEQFF
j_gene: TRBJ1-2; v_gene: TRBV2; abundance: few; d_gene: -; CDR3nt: TGTGCCAGCAGTGAAGTATCTACCTATGGCTACACCTTC; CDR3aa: CASSEVSTYGYTF
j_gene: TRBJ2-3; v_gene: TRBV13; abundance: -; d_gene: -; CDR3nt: TGTGCCAGCAGCTCCGGAACGGCAACGGGGGGCACAGATACGCAGTATTTT; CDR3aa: CASSSGTATGGTDTQYF
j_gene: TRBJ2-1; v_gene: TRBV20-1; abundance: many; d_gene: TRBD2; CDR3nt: TGCAGTGCTAGAGGGGCTAGCGGGAGGCCCGGTGAGCAGTTCTTC; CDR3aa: CSARGASGRPGEQFF
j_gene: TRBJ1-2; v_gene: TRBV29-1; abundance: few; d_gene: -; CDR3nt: TGCAGCGTACAGGTGGAAAATGGCTACACCTTC; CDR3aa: CSVQVENGYTF
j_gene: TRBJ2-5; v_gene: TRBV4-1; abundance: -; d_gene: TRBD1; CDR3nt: TGCGCCAGCAGCCAAGTCGGCACCGGGACAGGGGGCCGTAGGGAGACCCAGTACTTC; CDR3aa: CASSQVGTGTGGRRETQYF
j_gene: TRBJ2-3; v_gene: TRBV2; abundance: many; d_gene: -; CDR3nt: TGTGCCAGCAGTGAAGCCCGGCAGGGCGGGAATACGCAGTATTTT; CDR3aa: CASSEARQGGNTQYF
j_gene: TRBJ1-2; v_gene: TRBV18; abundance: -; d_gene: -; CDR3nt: TGTGCCAGCTCACCACGAACAGGGTATGCTGGCTACACCTTC; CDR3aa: CASSPRTGYAGYTF
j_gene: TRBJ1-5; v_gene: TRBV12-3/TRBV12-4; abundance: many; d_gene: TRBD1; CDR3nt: TGTGCCAGCAGTTTGGTAACAGGGGTTCAGCCCCAGCATTTT; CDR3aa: CASSLVTGVQPQHF
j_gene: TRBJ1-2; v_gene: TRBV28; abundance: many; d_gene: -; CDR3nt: TGTGCCAGCAGTGACAAGGGCTATGGCTACACCTTC; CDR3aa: CASSDKGYGYTF
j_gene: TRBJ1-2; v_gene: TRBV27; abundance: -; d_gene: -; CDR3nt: TGTGCCAGCAGTGAGCACCCGAACTATGGCTACACCTTC; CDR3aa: CASSEHPNYGYTF
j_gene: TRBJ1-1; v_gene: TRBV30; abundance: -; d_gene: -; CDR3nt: TGTGCCTGGAGTGAGTTGACGTCAACTGAAGCTTTCTTT; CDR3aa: CAWSELTSTEAFF
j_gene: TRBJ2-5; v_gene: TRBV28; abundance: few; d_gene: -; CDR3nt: TGTGCCAGCAGTTTAATGGCCTCGAGGAGAGGCCCCAGGGAGACCCAGTACTTC; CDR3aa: CASSLMASRRGPRETQYF
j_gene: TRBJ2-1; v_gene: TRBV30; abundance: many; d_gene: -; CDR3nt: TGTGCCTGGAGTCTGGGGGCGGGCGACAGCTCCTACAATGAGCAGTTCTTC; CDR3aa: CAWSLGAGDSSYNEQFF
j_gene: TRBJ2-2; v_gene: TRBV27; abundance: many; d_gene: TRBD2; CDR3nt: TGTGCCAGCAGTCTACTAGCGGGAGGAAACACCGGGGAGCTGTTTTTT; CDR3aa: CASSLLAGGNTGELFF
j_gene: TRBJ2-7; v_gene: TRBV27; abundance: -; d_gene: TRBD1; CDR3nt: TGTGCCAGCAGTTTAGGGACAGGAGAGCTCTACGAGCAGTACTTC; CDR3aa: CASSLGTGELYEQYF
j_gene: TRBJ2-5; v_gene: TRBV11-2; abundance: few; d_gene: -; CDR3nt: TGTGCCAGCAGCACCCGTGGTGTCTCCCGGCAAGAGACCCAGTACTTC; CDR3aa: CASSTRGVSRQETQYF
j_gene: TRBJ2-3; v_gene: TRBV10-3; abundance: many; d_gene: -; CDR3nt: TGTGCCATCAGTGAGTCGAAATCAAGCGTGGCAGATACGCAGTATTTT; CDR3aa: CAISESKSSVADTQYF
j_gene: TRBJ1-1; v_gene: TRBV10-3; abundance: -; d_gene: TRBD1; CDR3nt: TGTGCCATCCGTACAGGGGCGGACACTGAAGCTTTCTTT; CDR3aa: CAIRTGADTEAFF
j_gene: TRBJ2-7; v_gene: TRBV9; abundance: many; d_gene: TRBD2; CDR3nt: TGTGCCAGCAGCGCAAGAGCGGGAGGGGACTACGAGCAGTACTTC; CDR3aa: CASSARAGGDYEQYF
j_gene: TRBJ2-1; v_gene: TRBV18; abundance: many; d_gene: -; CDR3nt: TGTGCCAGCTCAGCCGCTGCGGCGCGCCATGAGCAGTTCTTC; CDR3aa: CASSAAAARHEQFF
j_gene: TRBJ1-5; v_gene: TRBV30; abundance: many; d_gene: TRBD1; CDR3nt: TGTGCCTGGAGCGTCACAGGGGCTAGCAATCAGCCCCAGCATTTT; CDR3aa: CAWSVTGASNQPQHF
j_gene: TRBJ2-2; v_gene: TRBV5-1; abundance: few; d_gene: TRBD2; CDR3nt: TGCGCCAGCAGCTTCCGGACTAGCGGGAGTGGCACCGGGGAGCTGTTTTTT; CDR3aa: CASSFRTSGSGTGELFF